A selection of T cell receptor beta chains follows, all from one sample in a study of cytomegalovirus exposure and HLA in healthy donors. The assay was immunoSEQ multiplex PCR, and TCRdb's table has in-frame clones only and misses some. The sample has around 150,000 clones, around 85% seen once. Sequenced sample: PBMCs. Receptors originate from a human donor in good health. Each CDR3 is given with its conserved first and last residue. The D gene is left open where the match is weak. Some rows mark clone size as missing; the rest say once, few, many or name a class of expanded clone.

v_call	clone_size	d_call	j_call	cdr3_nt	cdr3_aa
TRBV10-3	-	TRBD2	TRBJ2-3	TGTGCCATCAAAAGGCGGGGGAACACAGATACGCAGTATTTT	CAIKRRGNTDTQYF
TRBV2	-	TRBD1	TRBJ1-1	TGTGCCAGCAGTTTTCAGGGGGGAAACACTGAAGCTTTCTTT	CASSFQGGNTEAFF
TRBV27	-	-	TRBJ2-1	TGTGCCAGCAGTCAAAGCGACCGATTCCCCTACAATGAGCAGTTCTTC	CASSQSDRFPYNEQFF
TRBV2	-	-	TRBJ2-7	TGTGCCAGCAGTGATCTCCCCCAGGCTTCTTACGAGCAGTACTTC	CASSDLPQASYEQYF
TRBV10-2	-	TRBD1	TRBJ2-7	TGCGCCAGCTTCGCCCGACAGGGGCCGTCCTACGAGCAGTACTTC	CASFARQGPSYEQYF
TRBV7-6	-	-	TRBJ2-3	TGTGCCAGCAGCTTAGGGGGGGGGCTATACACAGATACGCAGTATTTT	CASSLGGGLYTDTQYF
TRBV12-5	-	-	TRBJ1-4	TGTGCTAGCGGTCCCTCGACAGGAAATAATGAAAAACTGTTTTTT	CASGPSTGNNEKLFF
TRBV4-3	-	-	TRBJ1-2	TGCGCCAGCGGGCCGGGGGTAGGCTATGGCTACACCTTC	CASGPGVGYGYTF
TRBV5-4	-	TRBD2	TRBJ2-1	TGTGCCAGTACTAGCGGGGGGGTCAATAGTCCGATCTCCTACAATGAGCAGTTCTTC	CASTSGGVNSPISYNEQFF
TRBV7-2	-	-	TRBJ2-7	TGTGCCAGCAGCTTAGGCCTAGAGCAGTACTTC	CASSLGLEQYF
TRBV7-6	-	TRBD1	TRBJ2-5	TGTGCCAGCAGCTTTGACAGGGGGGTAGAGACCCAGTACTTC	CASSFDRGVETQYF
TRBV10-2	-	TRBD1	TRBJ1-5	TGCGCCGACACCTCGGGACAGGGGACAAGTAGCAATCAGCCCCAGCATTTT	CADTSGQGTSSNQPQHF
TRBV27	-	-	TRBJ1-1	TGTGCCAGCAGTTTATCCCAGGACAGAAGGCACACTGAAGCTTTCTTT	CASSLSQDRRHTEAFF
TRBV7-9	-	TRBD1	TRBJ1-5	TGTGCCAGCAGCCCGGAGGGGGCCGGCCAGCCCCAGCATTTT	CASSPEGAGQPQHF
TRBV19	-	TRBD1	TRBJ1-4	TGTGCCAGTAGTGCACAGGGGGAAAAACTGTTTTTT	CASSAQGEKLFF
TRBV9	-	-	TRBJ2-2	TGTGCCAGCAGCGGCTCAGGGGGGGAGCTGTTTTTT	CASSGSGGELFF
TRBV29-1	-	TRBD1	TRBJ2-7	TGCAGCGCCGCGACAGGGGGGTTAGCGCAGTACTTC	CSAATGGLAQYF
TRBV5-4	-	-	TRBJ1-1	TGTGCCAGCAGCCCTGCGAGGGCGGGCGGGTACACTGAAGCTTTCTTT	CASSPARAGGYTEAFF
TRBV19	-	TRBD2	TRBJ2-1	TGTGCCAGTAGTAAAGAGAGGTCTAGCGGGAACTCCTACGATGAGCAGTTCTTC	CASSKERSSGNSYDEQFF
TRBV7-2	-	-	TRBJ2-3	TGTGCCAGCACCGGGGGTGGTACAGATACGCAGTATTTT	CASTGGGTDTQYF
TRBV27	-	TRBD1	TRBJ2-7	TGTGCCAGCAGTCCAGGGACAGTGCCCTACGAGCAGTACTTC	CASSPGTVPYEQYF
TRBV4-1	once	-	TRBJ2-2	TGCGCCAGCAGCCCCCTTATAAGCCTGAGCGTCCCGAGGGTCGGGGAGCTGTTTTTT	CASSPLISLSVPRVGELFF
TRBV11-3	few	-	TRBJ2-1	TGTGCCAGCCCCACAGAGCAGTTCTTC	CASPTEQFF
TRBV7-9	-	TRBD1	TRBJ1-5	TGTGCCAGCAGCTTAGGGACAGGGCGCTACAATCAGCCCCAGCATTTT	CASSLGTGRYNQPQHF
TRBV7-9	-	TRBD1	TRBJ1-1	TGTGCCAGCAGCTTAGGGCAGGGGGCATTCATGAACACTGAAGCTTTCTTT	CASSLGQGAFMNTEAFF
TRBV4-3	few	-	TRBJ1-1	TGCGCCAGCAGCCAATCGGACAGAGCTACTGAAGCTTTCTTT	CASSQSDRATEAFF
TRBV2	-	-	TRBJ2-5	TGTGCCAGCAGTTTTTATGGGGGCGGAGAGACCCAGTACTTC	CASSFYGGGETQYF
TRBV6-6	-	TRBD1	TRBJ1-6	TGTGCCAGCAGTTCCTCGACAGGGCCGAATTCACCCCTCCACTTT	CASSSSTGPNSPLHF
TRBV19	-	-	TRBJ1-2	TGTGCCAGTAGCGGGGGGCAGGGGACCTATGGCTACACCTTC	CASSGGQGTYGYTF
TRBV19	-	TRBD1	TRBJ2-2	TGTGCCAGTAGTACGACAGGGGGCACCGGGGAGCTGTTTTTT	CASSTTGGTGELFF
TRBV2	-	TRBD1	TRBJ2-5	TGTGCCAGCAGTGACTGGGGACAGGGTCAAGAGACCCAGTACTTC	CASSDWGQGQETQYF
TRBV19	-	-	TRBJ1-5	TGTGCCAGTAGTATGGGCAGTCCGGAGCCCCAGCATTTT	CASSMGSPEPQHF
TRBV18	-	TRBD1	TRBJ2-7	TGTGCCAGCTCAATAGGACAGGGGGCAAGCGAGCAGTACTTC	CASSIGQGASEQYF
TRBV11-3	-	-	TRBJ2-7	TGTGCCAGCAGCTCGGATTGGGACAAAAGCGTGGGCTACGAGCAGTACTTC	CASSSDWDKSVGYEQYF
TRBV25-1	few	TRBD2	TRBJ2-1	TGTGCCAGCAGTGAGGAGACTAGCGGACTTAATGAGCAGTTCTTC	CASSEETSGLNEQFF
TRBV5-6	-	TRBD2	TRBJ2-5	TGTGCCAGCAGCTTGACTGCGGGGGGCGGGGAGACCCAGTACTTC	CASSLTAGGGETQYF
TRBV6-5	-	-	TRBJ1-1	TGTGCCAGCAGTTACGAGTCCGGGGAGGTGGGTGAAGCTTTCTTT	CASSYESGEVGEAFF
TRBV6-5	-	-	TRBJ1-1	TGTGCCAGCAGTTACGCGGGGATCGACACTGAAGCTTTCTTT	CASSYAGIDTEAFF
TRBV4-1	once	TRBD2	TRBJ2-1	TGCGCCAGCAGCCCGGGACTAGCGGGGGGAATTACTAGGATGTGGGAGCAGTTCTTC	CASSPGLAGGITRMWEQFF
TRBV7-2	-	-	TRBJ1-5	TGTGCCAGCAGCTTAGGGGACATCAATCAGCCCCAGCATTTT	CASSLGDINQPQHF